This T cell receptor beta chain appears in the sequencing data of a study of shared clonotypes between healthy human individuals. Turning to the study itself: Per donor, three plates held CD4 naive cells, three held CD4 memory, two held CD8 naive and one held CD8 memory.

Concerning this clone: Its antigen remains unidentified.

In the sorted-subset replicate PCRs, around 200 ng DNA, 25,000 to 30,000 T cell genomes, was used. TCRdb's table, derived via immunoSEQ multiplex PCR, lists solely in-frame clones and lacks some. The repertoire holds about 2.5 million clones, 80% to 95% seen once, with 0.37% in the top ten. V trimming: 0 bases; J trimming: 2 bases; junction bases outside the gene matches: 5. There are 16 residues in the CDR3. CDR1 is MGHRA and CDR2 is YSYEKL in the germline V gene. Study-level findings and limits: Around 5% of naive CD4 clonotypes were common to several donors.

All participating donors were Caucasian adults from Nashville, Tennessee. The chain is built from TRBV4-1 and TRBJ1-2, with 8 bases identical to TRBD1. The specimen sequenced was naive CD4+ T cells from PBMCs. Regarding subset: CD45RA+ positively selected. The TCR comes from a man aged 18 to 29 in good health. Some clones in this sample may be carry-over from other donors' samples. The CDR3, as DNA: TGCGCCAGCAGCCAAGATCGACGACAGGGGAACTATGGCTACACCTTC. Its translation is CASSQDRRQGNYGYTF.